The present T cell receptor beta chain was sequenced within a study of shared clonotypes between healthy human individuals. Here immunoSEQ multiplex PCR was the method, and the copy in TCRdb shows in-frame clones only, minus some. The sample has 630,000 or so clones, 95% to 98% seen once. Study-wide results and caveats: The generation probabilities recorded for non-shared clonotypes fell below those of clonotypes shared by all four donors.

The naive CD8 population came from CD45RO-negative cells selected for CCR7, without terminally differentiated effector memory CD45RA+ cells. This clone occurred once. The antigen is unknown. The CDR3 covers 15 residues. The TCR sequence derives from a man aged 30 to 45 in good health. The chain carries TRBV12-2 and TRBJ1-1. TRBV12-2 is a known pseudogene. The sequenced material came from naive CD8+ T cells sorted from blood. The CDR3 nucleotides are TGTGCAAGTCGCTTAGGGCCCCCTATGGGCACTGAAGCTTTCTTT. Its protein product is CASRLGPPMGTEAFF.